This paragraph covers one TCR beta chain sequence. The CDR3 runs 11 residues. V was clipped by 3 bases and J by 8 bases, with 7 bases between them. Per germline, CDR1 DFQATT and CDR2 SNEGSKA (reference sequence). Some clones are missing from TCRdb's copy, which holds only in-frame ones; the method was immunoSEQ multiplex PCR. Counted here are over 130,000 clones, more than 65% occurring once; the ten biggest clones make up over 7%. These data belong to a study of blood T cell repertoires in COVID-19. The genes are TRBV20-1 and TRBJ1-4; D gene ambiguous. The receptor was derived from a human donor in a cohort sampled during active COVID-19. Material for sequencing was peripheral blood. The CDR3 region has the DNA TGCAGTGCTAGGAGAGGGGAAAAACTGTTTTTT. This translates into CSARRGEKLFF.